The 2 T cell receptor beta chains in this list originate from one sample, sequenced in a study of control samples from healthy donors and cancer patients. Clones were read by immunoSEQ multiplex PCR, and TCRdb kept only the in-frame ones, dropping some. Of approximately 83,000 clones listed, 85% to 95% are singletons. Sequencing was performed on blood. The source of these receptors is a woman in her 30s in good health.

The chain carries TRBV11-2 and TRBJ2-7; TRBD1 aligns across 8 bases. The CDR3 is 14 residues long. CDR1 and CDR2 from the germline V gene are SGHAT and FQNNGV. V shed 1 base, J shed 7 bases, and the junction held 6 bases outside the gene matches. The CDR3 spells CASSLAGQGREQYF. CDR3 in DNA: TGTGCCAGCAGCTTAGCTGGACAGGGAAGAGAGCAGTACTTC.

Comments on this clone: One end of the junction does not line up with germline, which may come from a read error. The CDR3 region is CASSRTSERVF. CDR3 nucleotides: TGTGCCAGCAGCCGGACTAGCGAGCGGGTCTTC. The chain couples TRBV7-9 to TRBJ2-1, with 9 positions matching TRBD2. The CDR3 is 11 residues long. CDR1 SEHNR and CDR2 FQNEAQ come from the germline V gene (reference sequence).